This TCR beta chain was captured by sequencing in a study of somatic mutations in T cells in chronic GVHD (TCRdb year 2020). The CDR3 contains 15 residues, cysteine and phenylalanine counted. Kept here is only the CDR3 DNA, which spans 45 bases and is read in frame from base 1. The CDR1 and CDR2 encoded by the germline V gene (reference sequence) are MNHEY and SMNVEV. Deletion took 6 bases off V and 4 bases off J, with a span of 18 bases between the germline ends. For sorting, staining was done with anti-CD3, anti-CD4, anti-CD8 and a Vbeta20 antibody from the IOTest Beta Mark kit on a FACSAria III, reaching purity above 99%. Peripheral blood was drawn into sodium heparin tubes, and mononuclear cells were separated by Ficoll-Paque PLUS density gradient centrifugation. Before TCRbeta deep sequencing, the CD4+ Vbeta20+, CD4+ Vbeta20-, and CD8+ T cell fractions were FACS-sorted. As to this clone: This receptor's antigen is unknown. No clone much larger than this one lies a single base away; base qualities are absent.

Isolated genomic DNA was used for TCRbeta deep sequencing. The immunoSEQ assay, provided as a commercial service, was used for both TCRbeta CDR3 sequencing and the initial data processing. Per the original workflow: IMGT was used to annotate V, D, J genes, while reads were demultiplexed, adapter and primer sequences were stripped out, and similar clones were merged through frequency-ratio clustering. TCRdb stores this immuneACCESS table with in-frame sequences only. Part of the clones is absent; in the studies checked, under half of the shortfall reflects unresolved V genes, and no reason is known for the rest. Clonal size and the V and J genes are those of that table, whereas D and trimming came from the DNA. The sample table lists roughly 15,000 clones, around 80% of them with a count of one. The top ten hold about a third of the sample.

The sample consisted of Vbeta20-negative CD4+ T cells from blood. Taken with the paper, the label for cell subset or site translates to: CD4+ T cells sorted as TCR Vbeta20 negative by flow cytometry. In this chain, TRBV27 is recombined with TRBJ1-1; the D region possibly corresponds to TRBD1 (5 bases align). The clonotype was recovered from a male patient aged 50 to 60 with chronic graft-versus-host disease. Some T cells present after a transplant may be cells of the graft donor. The sequenced DNA is TGTGCCAGCAGAAAACTCATGGGGGGTCTCACTGAAGCTTTCTTT. Protein translation: CASRKLMGGLTEAFF.